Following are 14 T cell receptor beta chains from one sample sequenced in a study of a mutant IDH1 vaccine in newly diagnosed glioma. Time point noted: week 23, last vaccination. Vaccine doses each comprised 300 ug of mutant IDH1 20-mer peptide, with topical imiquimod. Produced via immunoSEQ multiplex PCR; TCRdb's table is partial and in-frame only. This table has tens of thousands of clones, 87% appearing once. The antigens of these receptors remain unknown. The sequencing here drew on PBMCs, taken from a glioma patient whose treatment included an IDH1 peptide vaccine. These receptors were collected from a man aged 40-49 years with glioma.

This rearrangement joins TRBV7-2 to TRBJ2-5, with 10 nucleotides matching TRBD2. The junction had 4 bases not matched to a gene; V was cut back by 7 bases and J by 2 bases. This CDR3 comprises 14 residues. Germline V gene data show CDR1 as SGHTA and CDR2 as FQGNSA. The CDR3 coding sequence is TGTGCCAGCAAACTAGCGGGAACGCAAGAGACCCAGTACTTC. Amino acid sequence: CASKLAGTQETQYF.

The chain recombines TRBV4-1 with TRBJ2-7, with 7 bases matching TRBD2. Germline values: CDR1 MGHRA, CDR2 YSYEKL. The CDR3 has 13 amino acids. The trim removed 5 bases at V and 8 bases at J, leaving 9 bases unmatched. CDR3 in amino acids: CASSGGGVTKQYF. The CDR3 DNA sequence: TGCGCCAGCAGCGGGGGAGGGGTGACTAAGCAGTACTTC.

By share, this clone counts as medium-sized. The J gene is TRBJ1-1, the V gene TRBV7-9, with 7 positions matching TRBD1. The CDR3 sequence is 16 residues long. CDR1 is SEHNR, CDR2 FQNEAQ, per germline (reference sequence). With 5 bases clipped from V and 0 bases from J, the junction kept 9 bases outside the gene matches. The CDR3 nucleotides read TGTGCCAGCAGCGGACAGGCAAGTGGATTGAACACTGAAGCTTTCTTT. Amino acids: CASSGQASGLNTEAFF.

The CDR3 loop reads CASSQGYTEAFF. CDR3 nucleotide sequence: TGTGCCAGCAGCCAGGGGTACACTGAAGCTTTCTTT. The chain is built from TRBV19 and TRBJ1-1; possible D gene TRBD1, 6 bases. The germline CDR1 and CDR2 sequences are LNHDA and SQIVND (reference sequence). V was trimmed by 9 bases and J by 3 bases, leaving 11 bases between them. The CDR3 totals 12 residues.

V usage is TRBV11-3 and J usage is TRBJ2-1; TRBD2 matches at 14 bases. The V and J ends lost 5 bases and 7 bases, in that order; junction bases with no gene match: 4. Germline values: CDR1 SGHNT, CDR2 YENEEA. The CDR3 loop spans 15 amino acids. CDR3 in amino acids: CASSVGTSGRNEQFF. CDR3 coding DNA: TGTGCCAGCAGCGTGGGGACTAGCGGGAGAAATGAGCAGTTCTTC.

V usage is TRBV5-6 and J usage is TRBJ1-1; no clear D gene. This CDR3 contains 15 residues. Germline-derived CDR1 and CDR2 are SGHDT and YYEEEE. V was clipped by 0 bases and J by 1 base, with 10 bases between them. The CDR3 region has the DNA TGTGCCAGCAGCTTGGGTCAGGCCCCGAACACTGAAGCTTTCTTT. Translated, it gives CASSLGQAPNTEAFF.

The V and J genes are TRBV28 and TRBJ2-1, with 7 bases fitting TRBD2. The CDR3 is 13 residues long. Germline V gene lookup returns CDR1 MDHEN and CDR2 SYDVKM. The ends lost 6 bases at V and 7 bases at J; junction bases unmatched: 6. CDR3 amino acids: CASSKTSQNEQFF. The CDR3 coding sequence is TGTGCCAGCAGCAAGACTAGCCAGAATGAGCAGTTCTTC.

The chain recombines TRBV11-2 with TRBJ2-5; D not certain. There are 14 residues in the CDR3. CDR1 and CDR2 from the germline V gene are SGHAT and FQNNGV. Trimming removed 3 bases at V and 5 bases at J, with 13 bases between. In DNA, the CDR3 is TGTGCCAGCAGCTTTGGATTCGGTCAGGAGACCCAGTACTTC. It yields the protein CASSFGFGQETQYF.

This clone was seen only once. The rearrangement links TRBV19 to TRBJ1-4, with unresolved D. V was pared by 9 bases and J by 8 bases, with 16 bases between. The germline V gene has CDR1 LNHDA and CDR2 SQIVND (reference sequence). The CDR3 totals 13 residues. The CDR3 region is CASRGPMREKLFF. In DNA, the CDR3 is TGTGCCAGCCGCGGCCCAATGAGGGAAAAACTGTTTTTT.

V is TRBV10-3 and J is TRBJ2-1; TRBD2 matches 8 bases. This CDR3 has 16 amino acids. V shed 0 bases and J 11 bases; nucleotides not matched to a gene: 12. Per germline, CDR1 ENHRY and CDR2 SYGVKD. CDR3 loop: CAISESKREGRNQQFF. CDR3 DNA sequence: TGTGCCATCAGTGAGTCTAAACGGGAGGGCCGTAATCAGCAGTTCTTC.

DNA for the CDR3: TGTGCCAGCGGGACCGGGACAGGGGGCAATCAGCCCCAGCATTTT. It codes for CASGTGTGGNQPQHF. V usage is TRBV28 and J usage is TRBJ1-5; 10 bases agree with TRBD1. The ends lost 8 bases at V and 2 bases at J; junction bases unmatched: 6. The germline gives CDR1 MDHEN, CDR2 SYDVKM. This CDR3 contains 15 residues.

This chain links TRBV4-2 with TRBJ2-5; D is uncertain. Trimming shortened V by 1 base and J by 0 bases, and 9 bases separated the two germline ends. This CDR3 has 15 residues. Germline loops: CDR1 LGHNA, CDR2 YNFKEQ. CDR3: CASSQGDTYQETQYF. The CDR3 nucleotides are TGTGCCAGCAGCCAAGGTGACACGTACCAAGAGACCCAGTACTTC.

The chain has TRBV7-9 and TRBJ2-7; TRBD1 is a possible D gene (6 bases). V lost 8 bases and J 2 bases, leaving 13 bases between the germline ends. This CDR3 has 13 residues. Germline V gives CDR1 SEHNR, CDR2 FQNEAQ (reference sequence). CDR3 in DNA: TGTGCCAGCTTCGAGGACAGCCCCTACGAGCAGTACTTC. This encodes CASFEDSPYEQYF. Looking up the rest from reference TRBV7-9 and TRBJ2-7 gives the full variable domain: DTGVSQNPRHKITKRGQNVTFRCDPISEHNRLYWYRQTLGQGPEFLTYFQNEAQLEKSRLLSDRFSAERPKGSFSTLEIQRTEQGDSAMYLCASFEDSPYEQYFGPGTRLTVT.

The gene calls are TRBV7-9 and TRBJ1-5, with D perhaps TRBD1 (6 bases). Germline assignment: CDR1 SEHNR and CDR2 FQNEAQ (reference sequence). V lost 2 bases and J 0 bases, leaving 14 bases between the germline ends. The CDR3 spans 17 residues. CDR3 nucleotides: TGTGCCAGCAGCTTAACAGGCGGGGGGCTTAGCAATCAGCCCCAGCATTTT. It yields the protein CASSLTGGGLSNQPQHF.